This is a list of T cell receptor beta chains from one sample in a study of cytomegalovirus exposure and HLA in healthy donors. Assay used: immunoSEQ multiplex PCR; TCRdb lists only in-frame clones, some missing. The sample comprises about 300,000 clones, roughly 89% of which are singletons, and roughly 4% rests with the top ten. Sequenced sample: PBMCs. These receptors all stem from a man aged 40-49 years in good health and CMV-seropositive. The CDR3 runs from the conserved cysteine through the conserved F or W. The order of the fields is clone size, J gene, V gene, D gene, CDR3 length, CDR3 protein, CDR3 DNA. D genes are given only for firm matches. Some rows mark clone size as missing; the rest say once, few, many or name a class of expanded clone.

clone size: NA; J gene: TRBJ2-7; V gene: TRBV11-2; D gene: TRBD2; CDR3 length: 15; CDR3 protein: CASSSSAGDPYEQYF; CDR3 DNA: TGTGCCAGCAGCTCCTCAGCGGGAGACCCTTACGAGCAGTACTTC
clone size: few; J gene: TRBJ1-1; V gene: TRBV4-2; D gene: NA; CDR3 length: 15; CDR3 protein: CASSQAEAMNTEAFF; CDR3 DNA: TGTGCCAGCAGCCAAGCAGAGGCTATGAACACTGAAGCTTTCTTT
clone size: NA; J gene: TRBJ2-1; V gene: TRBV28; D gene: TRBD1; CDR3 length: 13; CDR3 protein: CASSRTGDNEQFF; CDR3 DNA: TGTGCCAGCAGCCGGACAGGGGACAATGAGCAGTTCTTC
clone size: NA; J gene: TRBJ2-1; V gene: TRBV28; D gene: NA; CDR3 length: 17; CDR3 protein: CASSPPWASRPYNEQFF; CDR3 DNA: TGTGCCAGCAGTCCTCCTTGGGCTAGCCGACCCTACAATGAGCAGTTCTTC
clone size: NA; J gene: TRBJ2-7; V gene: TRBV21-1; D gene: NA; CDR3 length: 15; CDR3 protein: CASSPVGLISYEQYF; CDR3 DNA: TGTGCCAGCTCCCCGGTGGGGCTGATCTCCTACGAGCAGTACTTC
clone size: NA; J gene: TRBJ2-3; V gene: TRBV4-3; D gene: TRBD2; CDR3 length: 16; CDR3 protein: CASSQGLAGGRDTQYF; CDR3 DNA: TGCGCCAGCAGCCAAGGACTAGCGGGAGGGAGGGATACGCAGTATTTT
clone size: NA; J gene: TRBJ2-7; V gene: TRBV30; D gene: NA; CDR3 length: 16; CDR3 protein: CAWSVPRTAPHYEQYF; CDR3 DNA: TGTGCCTGGAGTGTACCTCGGACAGCCCCTCACTACGAGCAGTACTTC
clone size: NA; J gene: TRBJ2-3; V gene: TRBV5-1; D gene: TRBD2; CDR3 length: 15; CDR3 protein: CASSSTSGSTDTQYF; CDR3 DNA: TGCGCCAGCAGCTCCACTAGCGGGAGCACAGATACGCAGTATTTT
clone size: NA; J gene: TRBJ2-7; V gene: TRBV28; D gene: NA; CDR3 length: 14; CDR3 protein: CASGRGAGSYEQYF; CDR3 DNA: TGTGCCAGCGGAAGGGGCGCTGGCTCCTACGAGCAGTACTTC
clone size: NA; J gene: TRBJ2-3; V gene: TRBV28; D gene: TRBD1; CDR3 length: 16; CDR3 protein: CASLSPGTGTADTQYF; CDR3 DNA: TGTGCCAGCCTTTCCCCCGGGACAGGGACCGCAGATACGCAGTATTTT
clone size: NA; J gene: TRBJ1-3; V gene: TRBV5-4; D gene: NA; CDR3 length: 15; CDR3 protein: CASSLDSFTGNTIYF; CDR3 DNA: TGTGCCAGCAGCTTGGACAGTTTCACTGGAAACACCATATATTTT
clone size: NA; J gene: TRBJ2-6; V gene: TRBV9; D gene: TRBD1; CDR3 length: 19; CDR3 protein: CASSVLRDRYFSGANVLTF; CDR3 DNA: TGTGCCAGCAGCGTTCTACGGGACAGGTACTTCTCTGGGGCCAACGTCCTGACTTTC
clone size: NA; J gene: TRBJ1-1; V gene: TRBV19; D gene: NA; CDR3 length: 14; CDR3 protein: CASKPQAENTEAFF; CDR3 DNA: TGTGCCAGTAAACCCCAGGCAGAAAACACTGAAGCTTTCTTT
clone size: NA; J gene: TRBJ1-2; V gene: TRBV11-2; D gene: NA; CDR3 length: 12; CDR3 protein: CASTEGNYGYTF; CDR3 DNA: TGTGCCAGCACTGAGGGTAACTATGGCTACACCTTC
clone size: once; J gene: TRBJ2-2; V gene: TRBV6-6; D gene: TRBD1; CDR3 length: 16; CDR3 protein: CASSYAGTEYTGELFF; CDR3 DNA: TGTGCCAGCAGTTACGCCGGGACAGAGTACACCGGGGAGCTGTTTTTT
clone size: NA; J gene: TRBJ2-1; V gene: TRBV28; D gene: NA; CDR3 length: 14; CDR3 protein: CASSFRGTYNEQFF; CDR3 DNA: TGTGCCAGCAGTTTTCGGGGGACCTACAATGAGCAGTTCTTC
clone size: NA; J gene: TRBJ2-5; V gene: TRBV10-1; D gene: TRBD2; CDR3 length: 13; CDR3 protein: CASIRGRWKTQYF; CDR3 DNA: TGCGCCAGCATTCGCGGGAGGTGGAAGACCCAGTACTTC
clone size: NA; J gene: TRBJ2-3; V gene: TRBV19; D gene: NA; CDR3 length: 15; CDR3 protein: CASSMLLGGADTQYF; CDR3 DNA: TGTGCCAGTAGTATGTTACTAGGAGGGGCAGATACGCAGTATTTT
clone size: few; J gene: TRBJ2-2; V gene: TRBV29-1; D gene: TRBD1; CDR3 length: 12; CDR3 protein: CSATGGNGELFF; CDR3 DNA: TGCAGCGCAACAGGGGGGAACGGGGAGCTGTTTTTT
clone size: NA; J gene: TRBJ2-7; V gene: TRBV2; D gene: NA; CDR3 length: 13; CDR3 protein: CASSETGTYEQYF; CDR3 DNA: TGTGCCAGCAGTGAAACAGGGACCTACGAGCAGTACTTC
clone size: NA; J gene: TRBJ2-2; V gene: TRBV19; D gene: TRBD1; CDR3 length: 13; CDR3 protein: CASKTGATGELFF; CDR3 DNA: TGTGCCAGTAAAACAGGGGCCACCGGGGAGCTGTTTTTT
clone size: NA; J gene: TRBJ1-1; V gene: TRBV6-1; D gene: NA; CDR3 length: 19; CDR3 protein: CASSGPATAHFEGDTEAFF; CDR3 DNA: TGTGCCAGCAGTGGACCGGCGACAGCACATTTCGAGGGGGACACTGAAGCTTTCTTT
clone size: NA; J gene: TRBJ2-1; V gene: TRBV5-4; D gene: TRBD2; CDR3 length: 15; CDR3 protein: CASSQTSAAREEQFF; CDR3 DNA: TGTGCCAGCAGTCAGACTAGCGCCGCACGGGAGGAGCAGTTCTTC
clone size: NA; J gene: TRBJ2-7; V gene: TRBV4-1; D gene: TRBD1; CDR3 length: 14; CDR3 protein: CASSPDRGPYEQYF; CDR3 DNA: TGCGCCAGCAGCCCGGACAGGGGGCCCTACGAGCAGTACTTC